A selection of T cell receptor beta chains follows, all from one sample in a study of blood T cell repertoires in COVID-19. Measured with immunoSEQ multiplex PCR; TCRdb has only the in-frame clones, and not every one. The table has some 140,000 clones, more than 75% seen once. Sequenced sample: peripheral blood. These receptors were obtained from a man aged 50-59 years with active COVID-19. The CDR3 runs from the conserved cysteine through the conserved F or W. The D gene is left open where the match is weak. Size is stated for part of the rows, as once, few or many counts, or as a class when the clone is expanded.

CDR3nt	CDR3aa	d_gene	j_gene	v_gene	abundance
TGTGCCAGCAGTTACAGCGTCGGCGGGGGGGCCCATGAGCAGTTCTTC	CASSYSVGGGAHEQFF	TRBD2	TRBJ2-1	TRBV6-5	-
TGTGCCAGCATTCGGGACAGGAGGAACACCGGGGAGCTGTTTTTT	CASIRDRRNTGELFF	TRBD1	TRBJ2-2	TRBV2	-
TGCAGTGCTGGACAGGGTGAAAAACTGTTTTTT	CSAGQGEKLFF	TRBD1	TRBJ1-4	TRBV20-1	-
TGTGCCAGCAGTGAATCCCTTGGCTACACCTTC	CASSESLGYTF	-	TRBJ1-2	TRBV6-1	-
TGTGCCAGCAGCTTGTGGCCAAACCAAGAGACCCAGTACTTC	CASSLWPNQETQYF	-	TRBJ2-5	TRBV5-5	-
TGTGCCAGCAGCAAAGTAGGGGTATACTCCTACGAGCAGTACTTC	CASSKVGVYSYEQYF	-	TRBJ2-7	TRBV21-1	-
TGTGCCATCAGTGAGAACAGTTTATACGAGCAGTACTTC	CAISENSLYEQYF	-	TRBJ2-7	TRBV10-3	once
TGTGCCAGCAGACTAACAGGCGCCTACGAGCAGTACTTC	CASRLTGAYEQYF	-	TRBJ2-7	TRBV6-5	-
TGTGCCAGCTCCGCGCTGAAAAACATTCAGTACTTC	CASSALKNIQYF	-	TRBJ2-4	TRBV18	once
TGTGCCAGTAAGAACTCCAGGACAGGGCACTACGAGCAGTACTTC	CASKNSRTGHYEQYF	TRBD1	TRBJ2-7	TRBV27	-
TGTGCCAGCTCTCAAAGCGGTAAAAACGCACCCCTCCACTTT	CASSQSGKNAPLHF	-	TRBJ1-6	TRBV18	-
TGTGCCAGCAGTTACAGACGGGGGGCGCTTGGCTACACCTTC	CASSYRRGALGYTF	-	TRBJ1-2	TRBV6-5	-
TGCGCCAGCAGCCAAGATGGACATAAAGATCAGCCCCAGCATTTT	CASSQDGHKDQPQHF	-	TRBJ1-5	TRBV4-1	-
TGTGCCAGCAGCTTCCCACTAACTAGACGGGTAGGCTATGAGCAGTTCTTC	CASSFPLTRRVGYEQFF	-	TRBJ2-1	TRBV7-2	-
TGTGCCAGCAGCTTAGCCGTTTCGGGAGGCAGCAATCAGCCCCAGCATTTT	CASSLAVSGGSNQPQHF	-	TRBJ1-5	TRBV7-9	-
TGTGCCAGCAGTTTAGGGAGCACTGAAGCTTTCTTT	CASSLGSTEAFF	-	TRBJ1-1	TRBV12-3/TRBV12-4	-
TGTGCCAGCAGACCCGGGACAGTGAACACCGGGGAGCTGTTTTTT	CASRPGTVNTGELFF	TRBD1	TRBJ2-2	TRBV7-9	many
TGTGCCAGCAGTACAGGGTTTAGACTCCCTGGGGCCAACGTCCTGACTTTC	CASSTGFRLPGANVLTF	-	TRBJ2-6	TRBV2	-
TGTGCCAGCAGCTCTATCAGCGGTTACTACTACACCTTC	CASSSISGYYYTF	-	TRBJ1-2	TRBV3-1/TRBV3-2	once
TGTGCCAGCAGCCAAGGGACATCAAACACTGAAGCTTTCTTT	CASSQGTSNTEAFF	-	TRBJ1-1	TRBV4-2	-
TGTGCCAGCAGCCAAGTGGGGGGGGCCTCTGGGGAGCTGTTTTTT	CASSQVGGASGELFF	-	TRBJ2-2	TRBV3-1/TRBV3-2	-
TGTGCCAGCAGCTTAGGGAGTGGGATCATCAATGAGCAGTTCTTC	CASSLGSGIINEQFF	-	TRBJ2-1	TRBV7-3	-
TGTGCCATCAGTGGGACAGGGGATTTTAACACTGAAGCTTTCTTT	CAISGTGDFNTEAFF	TRBD1	TRBJ1-1	TRBV10-3	-
TGTGCCAGCAGCTTTACGACAGGGGGGGCTGGATATGGCTACACCTTC	CASSFTTGGAGYGYTF	TRBD1	TRBJ1-2	TRBV5-5	-
TGTGCCTGGAGTGCCGGGACAGAGAGGAACGAGCAGTACTTC	CAWSAGTERNEQYF	TRBD1	TRBJ2-7	TRBV30	-
TGCGCCAGCAGCTTGGTAGGGACAGAGCAAGAGACCCAGTACTTC	CASSLVGTEQETQYF	TRBD1	TRBJ2-5	TRBV5-1	few
TGTGCCAGTAGGCCACAGGGAGCCGCCTACGAGCAGTACTTC	CASRPQGAAYEQYF	-	TRBJ2-7	TRBV19	-
TGTGCCAGCAGTGGACAAAACACAGATACGCAGTATTTT	CASSGQNTDTQYF	-	TRBJ2-3	TRBV25-1	-
TGTGCCAGCAGACTAGCGGGGGGATCAGATACGCAGTATTTT	CASRLAGGSDTQYF	TRBD2	TRBJ2-3	TRBV7-2	-
TGCGCCAGCAGCTTGGAAGGACAGGAAATGAGTGGCTACACCTTC	CASSLEGQEMSGYTF	TRBD1	TRBJ1-2	TRBV5-1	-
TGTGCCAGCAGTCTCCGACAGGGGTCCTACGAGCAGTACTTC	CASSLRQGSYEQYF	TRBD1	TRBJ2-7	TRBV28	-
TGTGCCAGCAGCTGGGGACAGGCCACATTCTACGAGCAGTACTTC	CASSWGQATFYEQYF	TRBD1	TRBJ2-7	TRBV7-2	-
TGTGCCAGCTCAGGGTCGGGACAGGGCAATCAGCCCCAGCATTTT	CASSGSGQGNQPQHF	TRBD1	TRBJ1-5	TRBV18	-
TGTGCCAGCAGGACCGACGGGACAGGGAGGAATTCACCCCTCCACTTT	CASRTDGTGRNSPLHF	TRBD1	TRBJ1-6	TRBV7-8	-
TGTGCCAGCAGCAAAACCGGGGGGGTAAATGGCTACACCTTC	CASSKTGGVNGYTF	-	TRBJ1-2	TRBV21-1	-
TGTGCCAGCAGTGAAGGTGAGGGTTGGACTGAAGCTTTCTTT	CASSEGEGWTEAFF	-	TRBJ1-1	TRBV2	-
TGTGCCAGCAGTGAAGGCGGGGGGGTCACAGATACGCAGTATTTT	CASSEGGGVTDTQYF	TRBD2	TRBJ2-3	TRBV6-4	once
TGTGCCAGCAGCTTCGGTCTAGCGGGAACCTTTCCAAATACGCAGTATTTT	CASSFGLAGTFPNTQYF	TRBD2	TRBJ2-3	TRBV13	-
TGTGCCATCAGTGAGTCGTCGGCAGGGTGGACGGGGGCTGAAGCTTTCTTT	CAISESSAGWTGAEAFF	-	TRBJ1-1	TRBV10-3	-
TGTGCCAGCAGCATCTACAGAACTAACTATGGCTACACCTTC	CASSIYRTNYGYTF	-	TRBJ1-2	TRBV6-5	-
TGTGCCAGCAGCCAAGTTTCTCGGGGGGGCTACACCTTC	CASSQVSRGGYTF	-	TRBJ1-2	TRBV14	-
TGCAGTGCTAGTCCCGGCACAGGGGAATACGAGCAGTACTTC	CSASPGTGEYEQYF	TRBD1	TRBJ2-7	TRBV20-1	-
TGCAGCGTGAGCGGGGGTCGTGGGTACAATGAGCAGTTCTTC	CSVSGGRGYNEQFF	TRBD2	TRBJ2-1	TRBV29-1	-
TGTGCCAGCTCACCACTGAGGAACACTGAAGCTTTCTTT	CASSPLRNTEAFF	-	TRBJ1-1	TRBV18	-
TGTGCCAGCAGCTGGACAGAAGATACGCAGTATTTT	CASSWTEDTQYF	-	TRBJ2-3	TRBV11-2	-
TGTGCCAGCAGCCACTTTAAGCAAGGGGTAAGAGAAAAACTGTTTTTT	CASSHFKQGVREKLFF	-	TRBJ1-4	TRBV3-1/TRBV3-2	few
TGCAGCGTTGATCTCGGCAGGGGGTTTGATGGCTACACCTTC	CSVDLGRGFDGYTF	TRBD1	TRBJ1-2	TRBV29-1	-
TGTGCCACCAGCATGCAGCGGGACACAGATACGCAGTATTTT	CATSMQRDTDTQYF	TRBD2	TRBJ2-3	TRBV15	once
TGTGCCAGCCGAAGACGAAGCGACTATGGCTACACCTTC	CASRRRSDYGYTF	-	TRBJ1-2	TRBV7-9	-
TGCGCCAGCATTACCGACAGCATCCCCTACAATGAGCAGTTCTTC	CASITDSIPYNEQFF	-	TRBJ2-1	TRBV10-1	-
TGTGCCAGCAGCTTAGGACAGCGAAATGAAAAACTGTTTTTT	CASSLGQRNEKLFF	-	TRBJ1-4	TRBV11-2	-
TGCAGCGTCGCTCTAGAGGAGCAGTTCTTC	CSVALEEQFF	-	TRBJ2-1	TRBV29-1	-
TGTGCCAGCAGCCGGGACAGGGGGCCCTACAATGAGCAGTTCTTC	CASSRDRGPYNEQFF	TRBD1	TRBJ2-1	TRBV5-4	-
TGTGCCAGCAGTACAACCGGACAGGCGCTGACCATATATTTT	CASSTTGQALTIYF	TRBD1	TRBJ1-3	TRBV6-5	-
TGTGCCAGCAGCAAAGCGGGACAGGGGGCAATGAGGAACTATGGCTACACCTTC	CASSKAGQGAMRNYGYTF	-	TRBJ1-2	TRBV21-1	-
TGTGCCAGCAGTCCAATAGGCGGGGGGGGACAAGAGACCCAGTACTTC	CASSPIGGGGQETQYF	TRBD2	TRBJ2-5	TRBV27	-
TGTGCCAGCAGCCAAGATACAGAGAACACTGAAGCTTTCTTT	CASSQDTENTEAFF	-	TRBJ1-1	TRBV3-1/TRBV3-2	few
TGCGCCAGCAGCTGGGGACAGGGGTCTGAAAAACTGTTTTTT	CASSWGQGSEKLFF	TRBD1	TRBJ1-4	TRBV5-1	-